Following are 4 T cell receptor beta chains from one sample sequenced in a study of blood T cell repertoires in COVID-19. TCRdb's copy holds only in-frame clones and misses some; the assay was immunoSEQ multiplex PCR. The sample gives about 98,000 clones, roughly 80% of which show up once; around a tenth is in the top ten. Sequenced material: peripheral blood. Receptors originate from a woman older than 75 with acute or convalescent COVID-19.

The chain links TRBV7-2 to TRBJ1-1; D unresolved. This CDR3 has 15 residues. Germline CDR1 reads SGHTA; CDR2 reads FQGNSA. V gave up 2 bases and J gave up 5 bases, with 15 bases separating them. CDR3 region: CASSLLGLGSTEAFF. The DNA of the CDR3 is TGTGCCAGCAGCTTATTAGGGCTAGGGAGTACTGAAGCTTTCTTT. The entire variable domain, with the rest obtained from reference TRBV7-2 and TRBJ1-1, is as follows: GAGVSQSPSNKVTEKGKDVELRCDPISGHTALYWYRQSLGQGLEFLIYFQGNSAPDKSGLPSDRFSAERTGGSVSTLTIQRTQQEDSAVYLCASSLLGLGSTEAFFGQGTRLTVV.

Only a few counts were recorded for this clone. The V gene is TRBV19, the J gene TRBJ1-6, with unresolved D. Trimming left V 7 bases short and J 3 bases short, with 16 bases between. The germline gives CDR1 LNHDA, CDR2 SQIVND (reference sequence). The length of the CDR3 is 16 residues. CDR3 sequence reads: CASTQSPNSYNSPLHF. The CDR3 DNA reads TGTGCCAGTACTCAATCGCCCAACAGCTATAATTCACCCCTCCACTTT.

The CDR3 DNA reads as TGCGCCAGCAGCTTGGGAACCAGGGACGGGGAGCTGTTTTTT. Encoded protein: CASSLGTRDGELFF. J is TRBJ2-2 and V is TRBV5-1; maybe TRBD1 (5 bases). The CDR3 consists of 14 residues. Looked up from germline, CDR1 is SGHRS and CDR2 is YFSETQ. Trimming pared 0 bases from V and 7 bases from J, leaving 10 bases between.

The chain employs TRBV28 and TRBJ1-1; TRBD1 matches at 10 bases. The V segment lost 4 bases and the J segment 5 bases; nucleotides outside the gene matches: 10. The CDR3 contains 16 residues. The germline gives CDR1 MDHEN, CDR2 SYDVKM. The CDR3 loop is CASSSTGGHLVTEAFF. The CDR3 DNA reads TGTGCCAGCAGTTCGACAGGGGGCCATTTGGTTACTGAAGCTTTCTTT. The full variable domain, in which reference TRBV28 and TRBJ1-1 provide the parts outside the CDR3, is DVKVTQSSRYLVKRTGEKVFLECVQDMDHENMFWYRQDPGLGLRLIYFSYDVKMKEKGDIPEGYSVSREKKERFSLILESASTNQTSMYLCASSSTGGHLVTEAFFGQGTRLTVV.